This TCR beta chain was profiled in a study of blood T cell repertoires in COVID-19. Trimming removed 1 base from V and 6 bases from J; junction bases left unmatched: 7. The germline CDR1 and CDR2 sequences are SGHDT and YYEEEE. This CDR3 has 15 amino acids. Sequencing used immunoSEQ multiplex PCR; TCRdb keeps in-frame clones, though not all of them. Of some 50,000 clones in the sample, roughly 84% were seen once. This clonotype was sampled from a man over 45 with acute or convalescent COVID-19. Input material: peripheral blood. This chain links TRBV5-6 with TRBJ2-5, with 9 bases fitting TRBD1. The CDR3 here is CASSLSGGQGKTQYF. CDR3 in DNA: TGTGCCAGCAGCTTGTCAGGGGGACAGGGAAAGACCCAGTACTTC.